This entry describes one TCR beta chain. In the source study's methods: Reference gene primer amplification yielded estimated nucleated cell counts. Sequencing was performed with immunoSEQ multiplex PCR; in TCRdb, only in-frame clones are kept and a portion is missing. V and J calls and clone size are copied from that table; D and trimming were computed from the DNA. The sample consists of about 120,000 clones, 90% of them appearing once. The sample is drawn from a study of blood T cell repertoires in COVID-19. About the study: Some COVID-19 samples were acute and others convalescent; all came from the United States, Italy and Spain. T cells, B-cell-depleted T cells, or PBMCs provided the cDNA or gDNA that served as material.

The sequenced sample consisted of peripheral blood. The origin of this receptor is a human donor with active COVID-19. The donor label of this sample is uncertain.

The CDR3 spells CASSFGITGRGGQETQYF. The DNA for the CDR3 is TGTGCCAGCAGCTTCGGGATTACGGGGAGGGGCGGCCAAGAGACCCAGTACTTC. The J gene is TRBJ2-5, the V gene TRBV5-4; TRBD2 matches 7 bases. The CDR3 runs 18 residues. V trimming: 2 bases; J trimming: 1 base; junction bases outside the gene matches: 14. Germline V gives CDR1 SGHNT, CDR2 YYREEE (reference sequence).